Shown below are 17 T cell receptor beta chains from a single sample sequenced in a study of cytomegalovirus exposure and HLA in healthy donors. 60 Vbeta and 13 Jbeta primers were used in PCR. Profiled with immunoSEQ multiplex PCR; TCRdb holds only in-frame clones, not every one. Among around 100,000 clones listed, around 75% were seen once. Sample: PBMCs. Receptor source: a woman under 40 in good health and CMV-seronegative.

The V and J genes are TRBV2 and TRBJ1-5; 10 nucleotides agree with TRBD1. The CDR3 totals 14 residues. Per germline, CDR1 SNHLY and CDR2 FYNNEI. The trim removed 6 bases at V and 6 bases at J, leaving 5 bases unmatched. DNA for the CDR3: TGTGCCAGCAGCGGGACAGGGGAAGGTCAGCCCCAGCATTTT. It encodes CASSGTGEGQPQHF. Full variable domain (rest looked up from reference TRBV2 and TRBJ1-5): EPEVTQTPSHQVTQMGQEVILRCVPISNHLYFYWYRQILGQKVEFLVSFYNNEISEKSEIFDDQFSVERPDGSNFTLKIRSTKLEDSAMYFCASSGTGEGQPQHFGDGTRLSIL.

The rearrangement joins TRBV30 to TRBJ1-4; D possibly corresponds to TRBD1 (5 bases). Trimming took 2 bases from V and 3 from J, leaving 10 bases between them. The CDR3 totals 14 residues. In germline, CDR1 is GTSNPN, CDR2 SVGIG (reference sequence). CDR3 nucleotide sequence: TGTGCCTGGAGTCGAGGAGGGGCTAATGAAAAACTGTTTTTT. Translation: CAWSRGGANEKLFF.

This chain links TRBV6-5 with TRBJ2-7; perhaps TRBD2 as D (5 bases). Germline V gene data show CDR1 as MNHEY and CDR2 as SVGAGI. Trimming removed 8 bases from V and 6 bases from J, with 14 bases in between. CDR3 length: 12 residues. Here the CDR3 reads CASRREGLEQYF. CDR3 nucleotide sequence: TGTGCCAGCCGCCGAGAGGGTCTCGAGCAGTACTTC.

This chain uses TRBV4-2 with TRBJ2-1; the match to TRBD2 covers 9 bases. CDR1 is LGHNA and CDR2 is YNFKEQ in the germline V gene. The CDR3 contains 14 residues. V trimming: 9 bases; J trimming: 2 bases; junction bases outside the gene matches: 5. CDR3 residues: CASDAGGPYNEQFF. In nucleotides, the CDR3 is TGTGCCAGTGATGCGGGGGGGCCCTACAATGAGCAGTTCTTC.

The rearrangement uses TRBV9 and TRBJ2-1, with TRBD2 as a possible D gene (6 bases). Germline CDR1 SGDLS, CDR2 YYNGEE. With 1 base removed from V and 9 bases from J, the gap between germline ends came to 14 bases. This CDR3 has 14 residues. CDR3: CASSVRLDVLEQFF. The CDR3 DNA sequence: TGTGCCAGCAGCGTAAGACTAGACGTCCTTGAGCAGTTCTTC.

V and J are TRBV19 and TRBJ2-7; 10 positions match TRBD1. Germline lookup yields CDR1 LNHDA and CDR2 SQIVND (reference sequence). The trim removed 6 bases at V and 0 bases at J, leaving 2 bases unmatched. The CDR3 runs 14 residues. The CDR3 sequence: CASRRTGGSYEQYF. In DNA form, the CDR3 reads TGTGCCAGTAGACGGACAGGGGGCTCCTACGAGCAGTACTTC.

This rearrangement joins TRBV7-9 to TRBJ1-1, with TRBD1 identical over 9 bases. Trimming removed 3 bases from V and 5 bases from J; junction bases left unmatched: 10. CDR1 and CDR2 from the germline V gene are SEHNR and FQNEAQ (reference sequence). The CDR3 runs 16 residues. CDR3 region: CASSFPKGQGETEAFF. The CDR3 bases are TGTGCCAGCAGCTTCCCCAAGGGACAGGGAGAAACTGAAGCTTTCTTT.

CDR3 amino acids: CASSSSGVLGAEAFF. CDR3 DNA sequence: TGTGCCAGCAGTTCCTCAGGGGTACTCGGCGCTGAAGCTTTCTTT. The genes are TRBV9 and TRBJ1-1, with TRBD1 as a possible D gene (6 bases). The germline gives CDR1 SGDLS, CDR2 YYNGEE. The CDR3 runs to 15 residues. The ends were cut back, 5 bases at V and 6 bases at J, with 20 bases in the middle.

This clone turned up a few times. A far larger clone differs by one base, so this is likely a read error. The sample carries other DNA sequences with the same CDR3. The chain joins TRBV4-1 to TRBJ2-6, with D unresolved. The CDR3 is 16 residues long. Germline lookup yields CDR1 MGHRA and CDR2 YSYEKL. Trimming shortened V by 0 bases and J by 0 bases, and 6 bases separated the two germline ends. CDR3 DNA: TGCGCCAGCAGCCAAGATGCCAGCTCTGGGGCCAACGTCCTGACTTTC. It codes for CASSQDASSGANVLTF.

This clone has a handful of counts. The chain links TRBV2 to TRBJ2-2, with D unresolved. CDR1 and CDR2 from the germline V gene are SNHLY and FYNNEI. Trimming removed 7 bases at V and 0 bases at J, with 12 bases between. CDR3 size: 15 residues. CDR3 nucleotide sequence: TGTGCCAGCAAGAACGAGCCTACGAACACCGGGGAGCTGTTTTTT. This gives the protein CASKNEPTNTGELFF.

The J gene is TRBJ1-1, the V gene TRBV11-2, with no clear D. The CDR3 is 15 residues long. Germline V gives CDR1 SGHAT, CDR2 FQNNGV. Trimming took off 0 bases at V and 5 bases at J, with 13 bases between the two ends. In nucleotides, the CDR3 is TGTGCCAGCAGCTTAGATCAAAAACCGCGGACTGAAGCTTTCTTT. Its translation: CASSLDQKPRTEAFF.

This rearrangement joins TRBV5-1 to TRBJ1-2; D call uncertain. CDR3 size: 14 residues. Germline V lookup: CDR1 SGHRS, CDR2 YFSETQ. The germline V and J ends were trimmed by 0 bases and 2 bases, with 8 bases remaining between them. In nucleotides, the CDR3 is TGCGCCAGCAGCTTGGCCGGCAGGAACTATGGCTACACCTTC. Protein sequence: CASSLAGRNYGYTF.

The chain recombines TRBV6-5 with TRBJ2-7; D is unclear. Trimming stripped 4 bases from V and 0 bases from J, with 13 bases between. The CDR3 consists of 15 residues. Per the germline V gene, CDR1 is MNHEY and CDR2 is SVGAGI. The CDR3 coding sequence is TGTGCCAGCAGTTCCCATCGCGTTAGCTCCTACGAGCAGTACTTC. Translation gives CASSSHRVSSYEQYF.

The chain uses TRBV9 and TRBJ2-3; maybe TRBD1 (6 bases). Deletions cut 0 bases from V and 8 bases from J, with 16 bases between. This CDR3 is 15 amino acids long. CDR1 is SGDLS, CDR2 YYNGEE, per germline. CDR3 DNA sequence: TGTGCCAGCAGCGTAGGTACAGGGCTCAAGGGTACGCAGTATTTT. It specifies CASSVGTGLKGTQYF.

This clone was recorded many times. CDR3 sequence (DNA): TGTGCCAGCAGCTCCGGGACAGGGTCTAACAATGAGCAGTTCTTC. Its protein is CASSSGTGSNNEQFF. This chain links TRBV5-4 with TRBJ2-1; TRBD1 agrees at 9 bases. V shed 3 bases and J 5 bases; nucleotides not matched to a gene: 6. Germline CDR1 reads SGHNT; CDR2 reads YYREEE (reference sequence). CDR3 length equals 15 residues.

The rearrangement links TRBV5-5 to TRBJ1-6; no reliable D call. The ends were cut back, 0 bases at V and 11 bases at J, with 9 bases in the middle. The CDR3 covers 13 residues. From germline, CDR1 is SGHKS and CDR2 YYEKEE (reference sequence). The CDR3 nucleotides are TGTGCCAGCAGCTTGGATCCAGTCCCACCCCTCCACTTT. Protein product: CASSLDPVPPLHF. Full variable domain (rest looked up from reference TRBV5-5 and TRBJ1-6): DAGVTQSPTHLIKTRGQQVTLRCSPISGHKSVSWYQQVLGQGPQFIFQYYEKEERGRGNFPDRFSARQFPNYSSELNVNALLLGDSALYLCASSLDPVPPLHFGNGTRLTVT.

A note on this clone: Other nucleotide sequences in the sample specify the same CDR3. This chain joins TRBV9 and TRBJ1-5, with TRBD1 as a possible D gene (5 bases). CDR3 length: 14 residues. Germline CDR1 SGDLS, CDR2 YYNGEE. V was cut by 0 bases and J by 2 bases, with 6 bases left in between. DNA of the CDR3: TGTGCCAGCAGCGTAGGGGGGGGCAATCAGCCCCAGCATTTT. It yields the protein CASSVGGGNQPQHF.